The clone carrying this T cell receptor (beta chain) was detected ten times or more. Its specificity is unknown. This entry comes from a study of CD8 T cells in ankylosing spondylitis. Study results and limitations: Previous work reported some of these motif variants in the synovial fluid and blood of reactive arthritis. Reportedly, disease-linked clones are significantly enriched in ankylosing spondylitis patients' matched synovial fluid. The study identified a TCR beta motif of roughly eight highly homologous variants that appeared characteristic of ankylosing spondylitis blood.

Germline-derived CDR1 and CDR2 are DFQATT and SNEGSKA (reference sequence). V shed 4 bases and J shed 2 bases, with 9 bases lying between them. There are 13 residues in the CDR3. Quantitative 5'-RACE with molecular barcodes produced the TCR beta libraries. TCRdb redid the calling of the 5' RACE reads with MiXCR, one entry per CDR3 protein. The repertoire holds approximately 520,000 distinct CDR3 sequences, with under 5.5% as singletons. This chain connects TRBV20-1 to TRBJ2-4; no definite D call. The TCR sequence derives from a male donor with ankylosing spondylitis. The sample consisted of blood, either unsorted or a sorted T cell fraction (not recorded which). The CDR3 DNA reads TGCAGTGCTATAGCCTTGTCCAAAAACATTCAGTACTTC. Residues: CSAIALSKNIQYF.